This TCR beta chain emerged from a study of T cell changes during pregnancy in multiple sclerosis. Sequencing used immunoSEQ multiplex PCR; TCRdb keeps in-frame clones, though not all of them. The sample shows tens of thousands of clones, 94% of them seen only once. V lost 2 bases and J lost 8, with 10 bases in between. The CDR3 sequence is 13 residues long. CDR1 is MDHEN and CDR2 is SYDVKM in the germline V gene. J is TRBJ2-1 and V is TRBV28, with a tentative D call TRBD1 (5 bases). This receptor was obtained from a female donor with multiple sclerosis, enrolled in a pregnancy study. The sequencing here drew on peripheral blood, taken in the third trimester of pregnancy. CDR3 bases: TGTGCCAGCAGTTTACAGGGCTTCGATGAGCAGTTCTTC. Its protein is CASSLQGFDEQFF.